This T cell receptor beta chain was sequenced in a study of immune evolution from preneoplasia to lung adenocarcinoma (dated by TCRdb to the early 2020s). Background on the whole study: HLA loss of heterozygosity was observed in roughly 6.8%, 16% and 36% of AIS, MIA and ADC lesions, respectively, and was not observed in any AAH lesions. The sample size depended on which specimens were available, not on a prior power calculation. Immune contexture across lung adenocarcinoma precursors and invasive adenocarcinoma was profiled using immune gene expression, TCR sequencing and multiplex immunofluorescence. Resected precursor lesions (AAH, AIS, MIA) and invasive adenocarcinomas were each compared against paired morphologically normal lung tissue. POLYSOLVER was used to infer Class I HLA alleles from exome data, while LOHHLA was used to detect allele-specific HLA loss. A total of 40 to 65 patients with pulmonary nodules who underwent surgical resection were included in the overall cohort. Whole exome sequencing and methylation data from the same cohort of nodules were integrated with the immune data. TCR sequencing data came from a few dozen patients. According to the study, around 99 samples were used for TCR sequencing.

The investigation overall reported the following: The findings rested on association rather than direct causation, and larger cohorts with long-term follow-up and longitudinal biopsies were considered necessary. Normal lung had the highest top T cell clone frequencies, and these frequencies appeared to fall progressively from AAH through AIS, MIA and invasive adenocarcinoma. Because all patients came from Japan and China, whether the findings apply to Western populations was uncertain. KRAS-mutant nodules showed the highest T cell clonality compared with EGFR-mutant or double wild-type lesions. Normal lung showed the highest clonality, whereas later-stage lesions appeared to have higher T cell density and diversity but lower clonality.

A note on this clone: Its antigen is unknown. Per-nucleotide qualities are absent, and no much larger clonotype sits a single base away.

Using the immunoSEQ hsTCRbeta Kit, TCR beta CDR3 regions were sequenced from DNA. Turning to the authors' computational methods: The ImmunoSEQ Analyzer was used to analyse the TCR sequencing data. T cell clonality was calculated on productive rearrangements as 1 minus Pielou's evenness. The inverse Simpson index, applied to productive templates, was used to measure T cell diversity. T cell density was defined as TCR beta template counts normalized to usable DNA, with usable DNA estimated by amplification and sequencing of housekeeping genes. Two-sided Kruskal-Wallis tests were used to compare TCR metrics across histologic stages. What TCRdb holds here is the immuneACCESS table cut down to in-frame rearrangements. Part of the clones is not present; checked against another copy, under half of the missing clones reflect an unresolved V gene, and the others are unexplained. D and trimming were read from the DNA, whereas the V and J calls and clone size are those reported in that table. The sample table contains approximately 7,000 clones; only one count was recorded for 75% to 90% of them. Of the sample, over 3.5% falls within the top ten clones.

The CDR3 sequence holds 14 residues, the cysteine and phenylalanine included. The kept DNA is CDR3 alone, 42 bases in frame from the first base. In the germline V gene, CDR1 corresponds to MDHEN and CDR2 to SYDVKM. The junction carries 15 bases between V and J, which are trimmed by 7 bases and 5 bases respectively. The patients had resection in Japan or China between the mid-2010s and the late 2010s. Two lung cancer pathologists independently reviewed H&E slides to confirm the histologic diagnosis of every case. To enrich premalignant or tumor cells for nucleic acid extraction, macro-dissection was performed after pathologic assessment. DNA was isolated from FFPE tissue using the AllPrep DNA/RNA FFPE Kit.

The source is a person aged 55-75 years with lung adenocarcinoma. The chain couples TRBV28 to TRBJ1-5; the D gene identity is not certain. Sequencing was performed on FFPE invasive lung adenocarcinoma tissue. What the cell subset or site label conveys for this sample: frankly invasive lung adenocarcinoma (ADC). The nucleotide sequence is given as TGTGCCAGCACTTTCTATGAGAGTTATCAGCCCCAGCATTTT. The translation is CASTFYESYQPQHF.